These 28 T cell receptor beta chains share one sample of origin, sequenced in a study of T cell responses to AZD1222 COVID-19 vaccine. Data came from immunoSEQ multiplex PCR; TCRdb stores just in-frame clones and leaves some out. The sample lists under 120,000 clones, just under 95% occurring once. The sample in question was peripheral blood, obtained on day 0 of AZD1222 vaccination. The receptors shown here come from an adult in good health.

The rearrangement links TRBV10-3 to TRBJ1-2; TRBD1 agrees at 9 bases. V lost 5 bases to trimming and J lost 5 bases; unmatched junction nucleotides: 3. In germline, CDR1 is ENHRY, CDR2 SYGVKD. The CDR3 has 13 residues. In DNA, the CDR3 is TGTGCCATCAGTTCGGACAGGGGATATGGCTACACCTTC. This encodes CAISSDRGYGYTF.

The CDR3 loop is CASTQGQGKATEAFF. The CDR3 DNA reads TGTGCCAGTACCCAAGGGCAGGGAAAGGCCACTGAAGCTTTCTTT. V and J are TRBV19 and TRBJ1-1; D possibly corresponds to TRBD1 (5 bases). Trimming stripped 7 bases from V and 4 bases from J, with 19 bases between. The CDR3 loop spans 15 amino acids. Germline CDR1 reads LNHDA; CDR2 reads SQIVND (reference sequence). The variable domain in full, completed from reference TRBV19 and TRBJ1-1, reads DGGITQSPKYLFRKEGQNVTLSCEQNLNHDAMYWYRQDPGQGLRLIYYSQIVNDFQKGDIAEGYSVSREKKESFPLTVTSAQKNPTAFYLCASTQGQGKATEAFFGQGTRLTVV.

The V gene is TRBV7-2, the J gene TRBJ1-5, with 7 nucleotides matching TRBD1. V lost 5 bases to trimming and J lost 6 bases; unmatched junction nucleotides: 13. This CDR3 has 16 amino acids. Germline V lookup: CDR1 SGHTA, CDR2 FQGNSA. For the CDR3, the DNA is TGTGCCAGCAGCCCGCAGACAGGGTGGCAGCGTCAGCCCCAGCATTTT. Translating gives CASSPQTGWQRQPQHF.

This chain links TRBV14 with TRBJ2-5; D not certain. Germline V CDR1 and CDR2: SGHDN, FVKESK. Trimming took off 0 bases at V and 3 bases at J, with 17 bases between the two ends. This CDR3 region has 17 residues. The CDR3, as DNA: TGTGCCAGCAGCCAAGATGTTTCGGCGCGGCGGAAAGAGACCCAGTACTTC. Amino acids: CASSQDVSARRKETQYF.

This clone was seen only once. The rearrangement joins TRBV19 to TRBJ2-3; the D gene is possibly TRBD1 (6 bases). V was trimmed by 7 bases and J by 4 bases, leaving 12 bases between them. Germline lookup yields CDR1 LNHDA and CDR2 SQIVND (reference sequence). The length of the CDR3 is 13 residues. The CDR3 DNA sequence: TGTGCCAGTAACGAACAGGGCGCAGATACGCAGTATTTT. It translates to CASNEQGADTQYF.

This chain uses TRBV14 with TRBJ2-5, with 9 nucleotides matching TRBD2. The CDR3 loop spans 18 amino acids. The trim removed 6 bases at V and 4 bases at J, leaving 18 bases unmatched. Germline V CDR1 and CDR2: SGHDN, FVKESK. Here the CDR3 reads CASSSGSLAGGPGETQYF. The CDR3, as DNA: TGTGCCAGCAGTTCGGGATCACTGGCGGGAGGGCCGGGAGAGACCCAGTACTTC.

Written as DNA, the CDR3 is TGTGCCAGCAGCCAAAATCCGGGACAGGGTGGCTACACCTTC. Protein sequence: CASSQNPGQGGYTF. The J gene is TRBJ1-2, the V gene TRBV3-1 (or the pseudogene TRBV3-2), with 9 bases that match TRBD1. Germline V gene sequence: CDR1 LGHDT, CDR2 YNNKEL (reference sequence). This CDR3 spans 14 amino acids. V was pared by 2 bases and J by 7 bases, with 5 bases of the junction left unmatched.

The chain joins TRBV28 to TRBJ1-2; 10 bases map to TRBD1. Germline-derived CDR1 and CDR2 are MDHEN and SYDVKM. This CDR3 spans 14 amino acids. J lost 10 bases, V lost 0 bases, and 5 bases had no gene match. The CDR3 region has the DNA TGTGCCAGCAGTTTATGGACAGGGGGCGCCGTCTACACCTTC. Translation: CASSLWTGGAVYTF.

V is TRBV2 and J is TRBJ1-5; weak D call: TRBD1 (5 bases). CDR3 length equals 16 residues. The V and J ends lost 1 base and 4 bases respectively, with 14 bases between them. The V gene's germline CDR1 is SNHLY and CDR2 FYNNEI. The CDR3 coding sequence is TGTGCCAGCAGTGAAGTTGGCAGGGTGGTGAATCAGCCCCAGCATTTT. Its protein product is CASSEVGRVVNQPQHF.

The CDR3 loop is CASSLGTRGRGYTF. The CDR3 bases are TGTGCCAGCAGCTTAGGCACGCGGGGTAGGGGCTACACCTTC. The gene calls are TRBV7-2 and TRBJ1-2; D uncertain. The V gene lost 1 base and the J gene lost 8 bases, with 14 bases spanning the gap. The CDR3 is 14 residues long. Germline V gene sequence: CDR1 SGHTA, CDR2 FQGNSA.

The rearrangement uses TRBV4-3 and TRBJ1-1; D gene unclear. The CDR3 totals 13 residues. V lost 4 bases to trimming and J lost 4 bases, with 10 bases between them. Germline CDR1 and CDR2: LGHNA and YSLEER. The CDR3 DNA is TGCGCCAGCAGCCTTGGGTCGGGCACTGAAGCTTTCTTT. Translating it yields CASSLGSGTEAFF.

The V gene is TRBV30, the J gene TRBJ1-3; D is uncertain. The V gene's germline CDR1 is GTSNPN and CDR2 SVGIG (reference sequence). The CDR3 has 15 residues. The CDR3 DNA follows: TGTGCTACTGAAAGGACGCCACTCTCTGGAAACACCATATATTTT. Translating it yields CATERTPLSGNTIYF. The complete variable domain, with remaining parts taken from reference TRBV30 and TRBJ1-3, reads SQTIHQWPATLVQPVGSPLSLECTVEGTSNPNLYWYRQAAGRGLQLLFYSVGIGQISSEVPQNLSASRPQDRQFILSSKKLLLSDSGFYLCATERTPLSGNTIYFGEGSWLTVV.

The chain combines TRBV5-1 with TRBJ1-1; 11 positions agree with TRBD1. Per germline, CDR1 SGHRS and CDR2 YFSETQ. V lost 1 base to trimming and J lost 3 bases; unmatched junction nucleotides: 8. CDR3 size: 17 residues. The CDR3 loop reads CASSLSRTGGLDTEAFF. The CDR3, as DNA: TGCGCCAGCAGCTTGTCCCGGACAGGGGGCTTGGACACTGAAGCTTTCTTT. Full variable domain (missing parts from reference TRBV5-1 and TRBJ1-1): KAGVTQTPRYLIKTRGQQVTLSCSPISGHRSVSWYQQTPGQGLQFLFEYFSETQRNKGNFPGRFSGRQFSNSRSEMNVSTLELGDSALYLCASSLSRTGGLDTEAFFGQGTRLTVV.

V usage is TRBV7-3 and J usage is TRBJ1-1, with unresolved D. V lost 4 bases and J 0 bases, leaving 12 bases between the germline ends. Germline values: CDR1 SGHTA, CDR2 FQGTGA. The CDR3 is 15 amino acids. Here the CDR3 reads CASSSGFFMNTEAFF. Here the CDR3 DNA reads TGTGCCAGCAGCTCTGGATTCTTTATGAACACTGAAGCTTTCTTT.

The chain joins TRBV19 to TRBJ1-3; 7 positions match TRBD1. With V trimmed by 7 bases and J by 0 bases, 12 bases remained unmatched. CDR3 length: 17 residues. Germline CDR1 is LNHDA and CDR2 is SQIVND (reference sequence). The CDR3 DNA is TGTGCCAGTACCAGAGGGTCAGGGGGAATCTCTGGAAACACCATATATTTT. Its translation: CASTRGSGGISGNTIYF. The whole variable domain, remainder taken from reference TRBV19 and TRBJ1-3, is DGGITQSPKYLFRKEGQNVTLSCEQNLNHDAMYWYRQDPGQGLRLIYYSQIVNDFQKGDIAEGYSVSREKKESFPLTVTSAQKNPTAFYLCASTRGSGGISGNTIYFGEGSWLTVV.

The V and J genes are TRBV12-5 and TRBJ2-6, with D possibly TRBD2 on 5 matching bases. Trimming stripped 6 bases from V and 0 bases from J, with 15 bases between. Germline CDR1 reads LGHNT; CDR2 reads FRNRAP. The CDR3 length is 17 residues. CDR3 in DNA: TGTGCTAGTGGACCGCCCTGGGAGCTCTCTGGGGCCAACGTCCTGACTTTC. Its protein product is CASGPPWELSGANVLTF.

The V call is TRBV9, the J call TRBJ1-2; D might be TRBD1 (5 bases). The CDR3 is made up of 14 amino acids. Trimming removed 7 bases at V and 2 bases at J, with 15 bases between. Germline CDR1 SGDLS, CDR2 YYNGEE. CDR3 amino acids: CASAGGSNNYGYTF. The CDR3 coding sequence is TGTGCCAGCGCGGGGGGGAGTAACAACTATGGCTACACCTTC.

The CDR3 here is CASSLRQYTEAFF. In DNA, the CDR3 is TGTGCCAGCAGCTTACGACAGTACACTGAAGCTTTCTTT. This sequence joins TRBV11-2 and TRBJ1-1; perhaps TRBD1 as D (5 bases). Germline V gene lookup returns CDR1 SGHAT and CDR2 FQNNGV. Trimming pared 2 bases from V and 3 bases from J, leaving 7 bases between. The CDR3 sequence is 13 residues long.

The chain couples TRBV11-3 to TRBJ1-3; D uncertain. The CDR3 runs 13 residues. Deletions cut 0 bases from V and 9 bases from J, with 9 bases between. Germline loops: CDR1 SGHNT, CDR2 YENEEA. CDR3 region: CASSLDSKGTIYF. The CDR3 DNA sequence: TGTGCCAGCAGCTTAGACTCGAAGGGCACCATATATTTT.

The chain carries TRBV12-3 or TRBV12-4 and TRBJ1-5; no reliable D call. V lost 0 bases to trimming and J lost 6 bases, with 6 bases between them. The CDR3 extends over 13 amino acids. Here the CDR3 reads CASSLALGQPQHF. In DNA, the CDR3 is TGTGCCAGCAGTTTAGCGCTTGGTCAGCCCCAGCATTTT.

The chain is built from TRBV6-1 and TRBJ1-2, with D possibly being TRBD1 (6 bases). The CDR3 runs to 15 residues. CDR1 MNHNS and CDR2 SASEGT come from the germline V gene. V gave up 0 bases and J gave up 4 bases, with 12 bases separating them. The CDR3 sequence is CASSEAYREIYGYTF. In DNA, the CDR3 is TGTGCCAGCAGTGAAGCCTACAGGGAGATCTATGGCTACACCTTC.

The chain combines TRBV21-1 with TRBJ1-1. TRBV21-1 is a documented pseudogene. This CDR3 has 18 residues. CDR3 nucleotide sequence: TGTGCCAGCAGCAAGTGCCCCTGCGGGGCCGATGGGAACACTGAAGCTTTCTTT. This encodes CASSKCPCGADGNTEAFF.

The J gene is TRBJ1-1, the V gene TRBV7-2; no definite D call. The CDR3 length is 13 residues. Germline V CDR1 and CDR2: SGHTA, FQGNSA. Trimming took 3 bases from V and 8 from J, leaving 13 bases between them. This CDR3 reads CASSLRREVEAFF. DNA of the CDR3: TGTGCCAGCAGCTTGAGGAGGGAAGTAGAAGCTTTCTTT.

The V gene is TRBV9, the J gene TRBJ1-2, with a tentative D call TRBD1 (6 bases). The germline CDR1 and CDR2 sequences are SGDLS and YYNGEE. The CDR3 runs 11 residues. V lost 4 bases to trimming and J lost 7 bases, with 8 bases between them. The CDR3 loop reads CASSSRGGYTF. The CDR3 DNA is TGTGCCAGCAGCTCCAGGGGTGGCTACACCTTC.

The rearrangement links TRBV5-1 to TRBJ2-7; a possible D gene is TRBD2 (6 bases). The CDR3 runs 16 residues. CDR1 and CDR2 from the germline V gene are SGHRS and YFSETQ. V shed 4 bases and J shed 0 bases, with 17 bases lying between them. The CDR3 loop is CASSPKRDSSSYEQYF. The CDR3 DNA reads as TGCGCCAGCAGCCCGAAAAGGGACTCGAGCTCCTACGAGCAGTACTTC.

V and J are TRBV2 and TRBJ1-1; D call uncertain. V lost 6 bases and J 0 bases, leaving 8 bases between the germline ends. The CDR3 is 13 residues long. Germline V gene sequence: CDR1 SNHLY, CDR2 FYNNEI. The CDR3 bases are TGTGCCAGCAGGAGCGACTTGAACACTGAAGCTTTCTTT. Translated, it gives CASRSDLNTEAFF.

V gene TRBV5-1 combines with J gene TRBJ2-3; either TRBD1 or TRBD2 may supply D (5 bases each). This CDR3 has 13 residues. CDR1 is SGHRS, CDR2 YFSETQ, per germline. Trimming removed 4 bases from V and 2 bases from J, with 8 bases in between. The CDR3, as DNA: TGCGCCAGCAGCCCCGGGACCACAGATACGCAGTATTTT. It specifies CASSPGTTDTQYF. Full variable domain (missing parts from reference TRBV5-1 and TRBJ2-3): KAGVTQTPRYLIKTRGQQVTLSCSPISGHRSVSWYQQTPGQGLQFLFEYFSETQRNKGNFPGRFSGRQFSNSRSEMNVSTLELGDSALYLCASSPGTTDTQYFGPGTRLTVL.

The chain has TRBV10-3 and TRBJ1-1; D gene uncertain. Germline CDR1 and CDR2: ENHRY and SYGVKD. With 4 bases removed from V and 5 bases from J, the gap between germline ends came to 11 bases. The CDR3 contains 13 residues. The CDR3 loop is CAISAWVGTEAFF. In nucleotides, the CDR3 is TGTGCCATCAGTGCTTGGGTTGGAACTGAAGCTTTCTTT.